This T cell receptor beta chain was observed in a study of CD8+CD57+ T cells in acquired aplastic anemia (dated by TCRdb to the late 2010s). General notes on the study: A mean of approximately 3 ug of DNA, ranging from about 0.17 to 30 ug, was extracted from sorted CD4+ and CD8+ cells. CD8+CD57+ expansion was defined as a frequency above the mean frequency observed in healthy subjects. Study-wide findings and limitations: Around 31 CD8+ CDR3 sequences were shared between patients and controls but appeared highly expressed in patients and within their immunodominant clones. CD8+ Simpson's diversity did not differ significantly between patients and healthy controls (P=0.060).

Patients chosen for sequencing had shown expansion of CD8+CD57+ cells by flow cytometry. Every patient had severe acquired aplastic anemia, diagnosed using the International Study of Aplastic Anemia and Agranulocytosis and Camitta criteria. At the time blood was sampled, none of the patients had received any therapy. In this study, sorted CD4+ and CD8+ T cells from the blood of healthy subjects and of severe aplastic anemia patients had their TCR repertoires deep-sequenced. Patients were enrolled under clinicaltrials.gov protocols 00001620, 01623167, 00001397, 00071045, 00081523 and 00961064 in the USA. Ficoll-Paque density gradient centrifugation was used to isolate peripheral blood mononuclear cells. Before DNA extraction, CD4+ and CD8+ T cells were sorted with FACS or magnetic beads. V gives up 4 bases and J gives up 5 bases, and the segment between their germline ends measures 11 bases. CDR1 and CDR2, per the germline V gene (reference sequence), are LNHDA and SQIVND. The CDR3 has 13 amino acids, counting the end cysteine and phenylalanine. Only the CDR3 part of the read is kept: 39 bases, read in frame from the first base.

TCR beta VDJ combination and CDR3 sequence profiling used genomic DNA as the template. An Illumina HiSeq 2000 was the platform used for TCR repertoire sequencing. On the study's bioinformatics: Repertoires were assessed using TRBV/TRBJ rearrangement plots, CDR3 size and DJ length profiles, and Simpson's diversity index. The most abundant DNA sequence in the deep sequencing data was taken as the immunodominant clone. CDR3 amino acid sequences were checked for sharing between subjects and were compared against published repertoires and the VDJdb database. TCRdb ran its own pipeline on the public reads, namely fastp trimming at Q25 and MiXCR clone calling, and kept in-frame beta chains. Each CDR3 protein gets just one entry, which takes the most common genes and DNA from the rows behind it. The V and J calls were not made by the authors but by TCRdb's processing. The sample table contains some 170,000 distinct CDR3 sequences; only one count was recorded for 50% to 65% of them. Clones ranked in the top ten supply approximately 46% of the sample.

In the case of this clonotype: This clone's antigen is unknown. No qualities accompany the bases; no much larger clone lies one base away.

The sequencing sample was made of sorted CD4+, CD8+, or CD8+CD57+ T cells (not recorded which) from PBMCs. The rearranged segments are TRBV19 and TRBJ1-2; D gene: possibly TRBD1, on 6 matching bases. This TCR derives from a human donor with aplastic anemia. The DNA sequence is given as TGTGCCAGTAGTAAGGGGGGGGGGTATGGCTACACCTTC. Translated, it reads CASSKGGGYGYTF.